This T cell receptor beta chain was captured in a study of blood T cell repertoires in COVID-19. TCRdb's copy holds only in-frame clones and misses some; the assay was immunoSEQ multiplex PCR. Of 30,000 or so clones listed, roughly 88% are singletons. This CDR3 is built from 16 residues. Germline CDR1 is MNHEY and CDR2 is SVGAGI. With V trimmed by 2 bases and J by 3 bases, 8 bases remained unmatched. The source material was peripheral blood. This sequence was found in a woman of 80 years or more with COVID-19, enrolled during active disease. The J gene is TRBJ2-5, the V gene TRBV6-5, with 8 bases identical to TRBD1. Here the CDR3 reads CASSYASGTGEETQYF. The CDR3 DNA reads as TGTGCCAGCAGTTACGCCTCCGGGACAGGAGAAGAGACCCAGTACTTC.